This T cell receptor beta chain derives from a study of vaccination effects on CD4 cells after COVID-19. The repertoire was sequenced with immunoSEQ multiplex PCR; TCRdb's copy has only in-frame clones and lacks some. The table records 20,000 to 30,000 clones, around 69% of them present only once. The germline CDR1 and CDR2 sequences are SNHLY and FYNNEI. V lost 8 bases to trimming and J lost 1 base, with 11 bases between them. The CDR3 is made up of 13 amino acids. This clone showed up just a few times. The antigen is undetermined. Ahead of sequencing, the ViraFEST assay grew antigen-specific CD4+ T cells using viral peptide pools. Isolation of CD4+ T cells took place after about ten days of culture. The person's infection with SARS-CoV-2, confirmed by PCR, took place between March and December 2020. Cultivation was performed at about 1.8 million PBMC per well with approximately 9 IU/ml IL-2 and 10 ug/ml peptides added.

The V call is TRBV2, the J call TRBJ1-2, with unresolved D. The sample consisted of CD4+ T cells from PBMCs cultured with SARS-CoV-2 spike peptides, taken before COVID-19 vaccination. This receptor was identified in a human donor who had a prior SARS-CoV-2 infection. CDR3 in amino acids: CASPGGLNYGYTF. For the CDR3, the DNA is TGTGCCAGCCCCGGTGGGCTTAACTATGGCTACACCTTC.